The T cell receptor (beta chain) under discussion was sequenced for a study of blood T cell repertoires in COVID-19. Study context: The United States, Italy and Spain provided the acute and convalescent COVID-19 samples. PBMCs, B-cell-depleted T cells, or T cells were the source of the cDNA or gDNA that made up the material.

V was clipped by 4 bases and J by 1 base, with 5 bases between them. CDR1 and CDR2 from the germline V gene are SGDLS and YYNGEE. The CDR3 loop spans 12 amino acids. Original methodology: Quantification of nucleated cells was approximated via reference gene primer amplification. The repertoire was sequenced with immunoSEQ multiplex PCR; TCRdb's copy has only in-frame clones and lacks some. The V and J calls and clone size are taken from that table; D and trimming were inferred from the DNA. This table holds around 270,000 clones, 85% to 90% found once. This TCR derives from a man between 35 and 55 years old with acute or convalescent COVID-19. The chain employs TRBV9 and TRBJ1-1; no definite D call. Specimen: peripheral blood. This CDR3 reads CASSSWNTEAFF. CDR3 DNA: TGTGCCAGCAGCTCATGGAACACTGAAGCTTTCTTT.